A selection of T cell receptor beta chains follows, all from one sample in a study of spatial heterogeneity in lung cancer. TCRdb independently ran MiXCR on the 5' RACE reads; one entry per CDR3 protein. Among 110,000 or so distinct CDR3 sequences listed, roughly a tenth were seen once. Specimen: PBMCs, collected at follow-up. These receptors came from a female donor with early-stage non-small cell lung cancer. CDR3s include the opening cysteine and the closing phenylalanine or tryptophan. Each record gives: D gene, J gene, V gene, CDR3 protein. The D gene is left open where the match is weak.

TRBD2 TRBJ2-7 TRBV4-2 CASSLSGTGLAREQYF
- TRBJ1-6 TRBV27 CASSPDGRSLHF
TRBD1 TRBJ2-2 TRBV3-1 CASSYYAPGQGNTGELFF
- TRBJ2-3 TRBV18 CASSPPGLPGTDTQYF
- TRBJ1-3 TRBV18 CASSPGRSPNTIYF
TRBD1 TRBJ2-7 TRBV28 CASSPTGGREQYF
- TRBJ1-5 TRBV30 CAWSEQGNQPQHF
- TRBJ2-1 TRBV30 CAWRLVSSYNEQFF
- TRBJ1-6 TRBV3-1 CASGRTAKSPLHF
- TRBJ2-3 TRBV18 CASSPPTTDTQYF
- TRBJ2-1 TRBV5-1 CASSPGGAGYNEQFF
- TRBJ2-1 TRBV27 CASSLGFSDYNEQFF
TRBD1 TRBJ2-3 TRBV5-6 CASSLFATGGMNTQYF
- TRBJ1-2 TRBV7-9 CASSLQSLGYGYTF
- TRBJ2-1 TRBV5-1 CASSTTVPRDNEQFF
TRBD1 TRBJ1-1 TRBV20-1 CSADREGTEAFF
- TRBJ2-5 TRBV4-2 CASSQDWQETQYF
- TRBJ2-1 TRBV4-2 CASSQDWPSSYNGQFF
- TRBJ2-1 TRBV5-1 CASSLGPTAYNEQFF
- TRBJ1-5 TRBV3-1 CASSQDSGAVQPQHF
TRBD1 TRBJ2-7 TRBV7-9 CASSFPDRTGIYEQYF
- TRBJ2-2 TRBV5-1 CASSYTGPRNTGELFF